This T cell receptor beta chain was recorded in a study of T cell repertoires in aging, cancer and after chemotherapy. Study-level background: Donor ages fell into six groups from 30 or younger up to 70 or older. Over several months to years, re-sampled healthy donor repertoires clearly shared clones.

The template was genomic DNA from peripheral blood, not RNA. CDR1 and CDR2 from the germline V gene are SEHNR and FQNEAQ (reference sequence). Trimming cost V 3 bases and J 5 bases, with 16 bases left between them. CDR3 size: 15 residues. Findings of the study overall: Rebound thymic output was suggested by rising median generation probability during chemotherapy in each cancer cohort.

TRB rearrangements spanning V, D and J were amplified using mixed TRB-A/B primers. TCRdb reanalysed the multiplex PCR reads using MiXCR and keeps one entry per CDR3 protein. The sample lists about 13,000 distinct CDR3 sequences, 35% to 45% seen once, with about 7% in the top ten. This clonotype was seen just once. Its antigen is undetermined. Material for sequencing was blood. The sequence came from a human donor in good health. The donor label of this sample is uncertain. The V and J genes are TRBV7-9 and TRBJ2-5; D call uncertain. The CDR3 reads CASSLEPGSYETQYF. Here the CDR3 DNA reads TGTGCCAGCAGCTTGGAGCCTGGATCGTATGAGACCCAGTACTTC.